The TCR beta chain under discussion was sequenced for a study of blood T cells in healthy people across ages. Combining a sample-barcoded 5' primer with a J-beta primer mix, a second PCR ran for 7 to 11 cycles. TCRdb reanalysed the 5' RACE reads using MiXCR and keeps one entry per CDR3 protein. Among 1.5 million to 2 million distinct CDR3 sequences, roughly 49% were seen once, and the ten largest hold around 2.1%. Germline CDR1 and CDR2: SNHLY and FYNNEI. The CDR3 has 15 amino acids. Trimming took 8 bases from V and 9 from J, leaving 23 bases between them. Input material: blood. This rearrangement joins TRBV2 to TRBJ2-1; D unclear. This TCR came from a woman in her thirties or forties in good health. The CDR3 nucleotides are TGTGCCAGCGCCTGGACGGTCGGGTTGCTAGGTGAGCAGTTCTTC. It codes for CASAWTVGLLGEQFF.